This is a list of T cell receptor beta chains from one sample in a study of T cells in Graves' hyperthyroidism and ophthalmopathy. TCRdb ran MiXCR on the multiplex PCR reads and lists one entry per CDR3 protein. There are 300,000 to 400,000 distinct CDR3 sequences in the sample; roughly 21% occur only once, and 50% lies in the top ten. The specimen sequenced was blood. Receptors originate from a woman aged 50 to 65 with Graves' hyperthyroidism. The conserved cysteine and the conserved F or W are not part of the CDR3 here. Size tells how often a clone was seen (once, few, many) or the class of an expanded clone, and some rows leave it out.

j_call | clone_size | v_call | cdr3_aa
TRBJ2-3 | NA | TRBV12-3/TRBV12-4 | ASSFYSQGVHTQY
TRBJ2-2 | many | TRBV7-8 | ASSNEGGGDTGELF
TRBJ2-2 | once | TRBV2 | ASSDGQRSTGELF
TRBJ1-1 | many | TRBV28 | ASSPTGTGDTEAF
TRBJ2-3 | NA | TRBV6-1 | ASSHRGRTDTQY
TRBJ1-5 | many | TRBV5-6 | ASSRQGVPNQPQH
TRBJ1-2 | once | TRBV24-1 | ATSDSFSGPYGYT
TRBJ1-6 | many | TRBV4-1 | ASSQDSGNSYNSPLH
TRBJ1-5 | NA | TRBV19 | ASSLGNLGFQPQH
TRBJ2-7 | many | TRBV5-1 | ASRLAGSPYEQY
TRBJ1-2 | many | TRBV27 | ASSRTQGMGGYT
TRBJ1-2 | many | TRBV29-1 | SVEERGRGARGDYGYT
TRBJ1-3 | few | TRBV27 | ASSLSAKLSGNTIY
TRBJ1-6 | NA | TRBV6-1 | ASSEMGQVNSPLH
TRBJ2-1 | many | TRBV28 | ASLSQGISLSYNEQF
TRBJ2-5 | many | TRBV5-1 | ASSSHPYRDRGAETQY
TRBJ2-5 | few | TRBV28 | ASSASGSYYETQY
TRBJ2-3 | NA | TRBV29-1 | SVTGGRDTQY
TRBJ2-3 | many | TRBV28 | ASSLPGQGTDTQY
TRBJ2-1 | NA | TRBV7-9 | ASSPPGYGGSYNEQF
TRBJ1-5 | many | TRBV11-2 | ASSGEGNQPQH
TRBJ1-2 | NA | TRBV20-1 | SAYNYGYT
TRBJ1-2 | many | TRBV7-9 | ASSNRDLYGYT
TRBJ2-7 | NA | TRBV10-3 | AISRDSYEQY
TRBJ1-1 | NA | TRBV19 | ASSVDISNTEAF
TRBJ2-5 | many | TRBV12-3/TRBV12-4 | ASSLGIGGLAGGTQY
TRBJ1-2 | many | TRBV18 | ASSPGTGGGYT
TRBJ1-3 | few | TRBV5-1 | ASSSMDRLLDTIY
TRBJ2-7 | NA | TRBV4-1 | ASSQGTDLAGSSYEQY
TRBJ2-2 | many | TRBV2 | ASSAGVNTGELF
TRBJ2-7 | many | TRBV5-1 | ASAMRGGSGEQY
TRBJ1-4 | NA | TRBV19 | ASSRGRATNEKLF
TRBJ1-1 | few | TRBV20-1 | SAAGSRGTEAF
TRBJ2-5 | NA | TRBV5-1 | ASSSSGQTQETQY
TRBJ2-5 | many | TRBV28 | ASSLETGVYETQY
TRBJ2-1 | many | TRBV6-1 | ASQYSRDRVNEQF
TRBJ1-2 | NA | TRBV5-1 | ASSLTVWGFRDANYGYT
TRBJ2-5 | NA | TRBV6-2/TRBV6-3 | ASRGQEETQY
TRBJ2-1 | many | TRBV2 | ASSVASGAYNEQF
TRBJ1-5 | many | TRBV30 | AWSRDYVQPQH
TRBJ2-1 | NA | TRBV7-9 | ASSPPEGAYNEQF
TRBJ1-1 | many | TRBV2 | ASKGQGIKNTEAF
TRBJ1-2 | NA | TRBV28 | ASSRQGVIYGYT
TRBJ2-7 | NA | TRBV2 | ASSRTAASYEQY
TRBJ1-2 | NA | TRBV19 | ASSIGAGYGYT
TRBJ2-7 | many | TRBV18 | ASSPGQGVYEQY
TRBJ2-5 | NA | TRBV7-9 | ASSLIGTETQY
TRBJ1-2 | many | TRBV30 | AWSFFDRGYGYT
TRBJ1-2 | few | TRBV28 | ASSFGGSNYGYT
TRBJ1-4 | many | TRBV3-1 | ASSQAVATNEKLF
TRBJ2-3 | many | TRBV20-1 | SARDRRLGRVITDTQY
TRBJ1-2 | many | TRBV2 | ASSKDANYGYT
TRBJ2-7 | NA | TRBV30 | AWTMHTLSYEQY
TRBJ2-3 | NA | TRBV20-1 | SARGLAGSTDTQY